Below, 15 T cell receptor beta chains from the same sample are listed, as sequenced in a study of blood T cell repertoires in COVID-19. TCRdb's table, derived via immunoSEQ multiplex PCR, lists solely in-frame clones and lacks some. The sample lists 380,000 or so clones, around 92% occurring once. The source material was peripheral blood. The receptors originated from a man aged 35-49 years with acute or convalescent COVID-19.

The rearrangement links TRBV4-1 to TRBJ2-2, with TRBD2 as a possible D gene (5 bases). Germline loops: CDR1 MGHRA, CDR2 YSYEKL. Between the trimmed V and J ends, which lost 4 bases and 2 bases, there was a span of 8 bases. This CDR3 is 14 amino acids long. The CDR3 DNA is TGCGCCAGCAGCCCCCGACTAAACACCGGGGAGCTGTTTTTT. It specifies CASSPRLNTGELFF.

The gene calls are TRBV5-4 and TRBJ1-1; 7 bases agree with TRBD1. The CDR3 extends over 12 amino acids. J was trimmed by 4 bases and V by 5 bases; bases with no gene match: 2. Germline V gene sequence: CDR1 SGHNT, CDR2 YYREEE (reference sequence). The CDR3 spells CASSSGGTEAFF. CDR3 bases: TGTGCCAGCAGTTCAGGGGGCACTGAAGCTTTCTTT. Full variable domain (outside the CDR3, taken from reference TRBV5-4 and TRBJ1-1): ETGVTQSPTHLIKTRGQQVTLRCSSQSGHNTVSWYQQALGQGPQFIFQYYREEENGRGNFPPRFSGLQFPNYSSELNVNALELDDSALYLCASSSGGTEAFFGQGTRLTVV.

CDR3 in amino acids: CSVGGQGGSRNEQFF. The DNA for the CDR3 is TGCAGCGTTGGGGGGCAGGGCGGGAGTAGGAATGAGCAGTTCTTC. The V gene is TRBV29-1, the J gene TRBJ2-1, with a tentative D call TRBD2 (7 bases). The germline gives CDR1 SQVTM, CDR2 ANQGSEA. Trimming took off 4 bases at V and 7 bases at J, with 20 bases between the two ends. The CDR3 length is 15 residues.

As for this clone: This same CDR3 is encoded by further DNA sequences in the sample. Here the CDR3 DNA reads TGCGCCAGCAGCTTGACAGGGGGCGATCAGCCCCAGCATTTT. As protein: CASSLTGGDQPQHF. The genes are TRBV5-1 and TRBJ1-5, with 9 bases aligning to TRBD1. Trimming removed 1 base from V and 5 bases from J; junction bases left unmatched: 1. Germline loops: CDR1 SGHRS, CDR2 YFSETQ. The length of the CDR3 is 14 residues. Full variable domain (missing parts from reference TRBV5-1 and TRBJ1-5): KAGVTQTPRYLIKTRGQQVTLSCSPISGHRSVSWYQQTPGQGLQFLFEYFSETQRNKGNFPGRFSGRQFSNSRSEMNVSTLELGDSALYLCASSLTGGDQPQHFGDGTRLSIL.

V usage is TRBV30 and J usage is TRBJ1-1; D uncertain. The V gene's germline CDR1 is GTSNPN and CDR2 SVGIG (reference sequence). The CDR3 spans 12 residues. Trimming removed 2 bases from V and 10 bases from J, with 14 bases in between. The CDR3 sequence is CAWSNLPGGAFF. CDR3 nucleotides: TGTGCCTGGAGTAACCTACCTGGAGGAGCTTTCTTT. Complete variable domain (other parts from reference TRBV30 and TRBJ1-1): SQTIHQWPATLVQPVGSPLSLECTVEGTSNPNLYWYRQAAGRGLQLLFYSVGIGQISSEVPQNLSASRPQDRQFILSSKKLLLSDSGFYLCAWSNLPGGAFFGQGTRLTVV.

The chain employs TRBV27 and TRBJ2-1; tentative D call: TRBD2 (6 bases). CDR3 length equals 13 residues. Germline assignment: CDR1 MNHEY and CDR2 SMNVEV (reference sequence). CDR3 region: CSSGPGEIYEQFF. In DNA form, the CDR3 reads TGTTCGTCCGGACCGGGAGAAATTTATGAGCAGTTCTTC.

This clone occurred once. CDR3 in DNA: TGTGCCAGCAGCCTCCATCAGGGGGAGCTGTTTTTT. Amino acids: CASSLHQGELFF. The chain carries TRBV3-1 (or the pseudogene TRBV3-2) and TRBJ2-2; no definite D call. CDR3 length equals 12 residues. Deletions cut 4 bases from V and 8 bases from J, with 8 bases between. Germline V lookup: CDR1 LGHDT, CDR2 YNNKEL (reference sequence).

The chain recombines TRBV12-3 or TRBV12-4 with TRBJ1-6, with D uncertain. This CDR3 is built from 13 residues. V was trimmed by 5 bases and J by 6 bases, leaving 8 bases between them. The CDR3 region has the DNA TGTGCCAGCAGTCCCGTAATTAATTCACCCCTCCACTTT. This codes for CASSPVINSPLHF.

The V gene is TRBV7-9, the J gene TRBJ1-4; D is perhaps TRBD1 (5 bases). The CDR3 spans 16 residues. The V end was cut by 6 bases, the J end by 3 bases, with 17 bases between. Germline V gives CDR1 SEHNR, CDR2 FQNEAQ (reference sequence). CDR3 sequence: CASSSDVGQANEKLFF. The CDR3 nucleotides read TGTGCCAGCAGTTCAGACGTGGGGCAGGCTAATGAAAAACTGTTTTTT.

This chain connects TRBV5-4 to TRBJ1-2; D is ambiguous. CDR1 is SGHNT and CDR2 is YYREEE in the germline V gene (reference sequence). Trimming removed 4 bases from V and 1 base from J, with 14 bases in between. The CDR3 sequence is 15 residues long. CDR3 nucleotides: TGTGCCAGCAGCCACGGGTCCCTACTTAACTATGGCTACACCTTC. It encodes CASSHGSLLNYGYTF. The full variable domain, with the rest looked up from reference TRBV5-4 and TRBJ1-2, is ETGVTQSPTHLIKTRGQQVTLRCSSQSGHNTVSWYQQALGQGPQFIFQYYREEENGRGNFPPRFSGLQFPNYSSELNVNALELDDSALYLCASSHGSLLNYGYTFGSGTRLTVV.

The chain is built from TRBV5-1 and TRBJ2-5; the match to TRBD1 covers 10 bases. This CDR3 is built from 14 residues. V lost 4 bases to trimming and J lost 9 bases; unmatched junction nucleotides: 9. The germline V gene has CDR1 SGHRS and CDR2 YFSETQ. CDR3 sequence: CASSRWEGQGPQYF. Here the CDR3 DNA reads TGCGCCAGCAGCAGATGGGAGGGACAGGGGCCCCAGTACTTC. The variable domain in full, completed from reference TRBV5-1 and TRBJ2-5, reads KAGVTQTPRYLIKTRGQQVTLSCSPISGHRSVSWYQQTPGQGLQFLFEYFSETQRNKGNFPGRFSGRQFSNSRSEMNVSTLELGDSALYLCASSRWEGQGPQYFGPGTRLLVL.

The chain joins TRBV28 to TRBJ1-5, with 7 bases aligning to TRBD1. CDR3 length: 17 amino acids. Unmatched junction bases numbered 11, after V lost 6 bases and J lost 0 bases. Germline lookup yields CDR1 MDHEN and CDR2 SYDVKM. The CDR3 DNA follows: TGTGCCAGCAGGATACAGGGGCGGGAATATAGCAATCAGCCCCAGCATTTT. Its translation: CASRIQGREYSNQPQHF.

CDR3 in amino acids: CSVGLAGDEQFF. The CDR3 DNA follows: TGCAGCGTCGGACTAGCGGGAGACGAGCAGTTCTTC. The chain joins TRBV29-1 to TRBJ2-1; 13 bases are a match to TRBD2. CDR3 length: 12 amino acids. Germline trimming cut 6 bases from V and 10 bases from J; bases unmatched to any gene: 3. Per germline, CDR1 SQVTM and CDR2 ANQGSEA.

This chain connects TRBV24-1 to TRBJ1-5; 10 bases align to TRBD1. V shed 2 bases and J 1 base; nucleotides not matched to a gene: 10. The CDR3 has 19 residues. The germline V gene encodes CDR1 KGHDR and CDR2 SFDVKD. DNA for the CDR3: TGTGCCACCAGTGATTCAGCGACAGGGGGCGCGAGGAGCAATCAGCCCCAGCATTTT. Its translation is CATSDSATGGARSNQPQHF.

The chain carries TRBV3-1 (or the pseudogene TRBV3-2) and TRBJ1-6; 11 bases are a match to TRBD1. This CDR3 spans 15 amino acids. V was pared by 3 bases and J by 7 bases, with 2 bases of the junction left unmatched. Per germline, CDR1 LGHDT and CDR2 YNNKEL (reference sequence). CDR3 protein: CASSHGQGANSPLHF. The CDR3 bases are TGTGCCAGCAGCCATGGACAGGGGGCGAATTCACCCCTCCACTTT.